The sequence of this T cell receptor beta chain was determined in a study of CD8 T cells in ankylosing spondylitis (dated by TCRdb to the late 2010s). About the investigation overall: The study profiled T cell receptor beta repertoires in healthy donors and ankylosing spondylitis patients to find disease-linked TCR variants. The full study cohort comprised around 25 ankylosing spondylitis patients and approximately 100 healthy donors. Peripheral blood samples were taken, and synovial fluid was additionally collected from ankylosing spondylitis patients. Here is what the overall study found, with its caveats: In peripheral blood, the disease-linked clones were found at relatively low frequencies and had a CD8+ phenotype. Some TCR beta motif variants had previously been reported in synovial fluid and blood of reactive arthritis patients, which suggested common disease-initiation mechanisms. Blood from ankylosing spondylitis patients appeared to be characterized by a TCR beta motif composed of several highly homologous amino acid variants. According to the report, matched synovial fluid samples from ankylosing spondylitis patients were significantly enriched for the disease-linked clones.

This clonotype appeared a few times. It has no known antigen specificity. One end of the junction varies from germline; a read error may be responsible. The instrument was an Illumina HiSeq 2500. TCR beta libraries were prepared by quantitative 5'-RACE with molecular barcodes. The paper's data handling went like this. Disease-linked TCR variants were identified with a new computational method built on a probabilistic model of VDJ rearrangement. TCRdb's own reprocessing of the public reads used fastp at Q25 and MiXCR and kept productive beta chains. When rows share a CDR3 protein, they turn into one entry using the most common DNA and genes. TCRdb assigned the V and J calls; the authors' analysis was not used. This sample gives approximately 39,000 distinct CDR3 sequences in total; around 10% of them show up just once. Together, the top ten hold 20% to 25% of the sample. The germline V gene (reference sequence) gives CDR1 as LNHDA and CDR2 as SQIVND. The CDR3, from cysteine to phenylalanine, totals 12 residues. The sequence is cut down to CDR3 DNA, 36 bases in frame from base 1.

Synovial fluid samples and blood samples obtained from the same ankylosing spondylitis patients were matched. The sequencing sample was made of synovial fluid, either unsorted or a sorted T cell fraction (not recorded which). The chain is encoded by TRBV19 joined to TRBJ2-1; TRBD2 might be the D gene, on 7 matching bases. This clonotype originated in a male donor with ankylosing spondylitis. The CDR3 region reads CASSIGGGSLGF. The bases are TGTGCCAGTAGTATAGGGGGGGGCTCGCTCGGCTTC.